Sequencing of this T cell receptor (beta chain) was carried out in a study of T-cell memory formation after mild COVID-19. Study-wide context: TCR clusters were largely donor specific. Study-wide points: The CD4+ clones that contracted clustered mainly within CM and EM, and the CD8+ clones concentrated in EMRA. Clones contracting over day 15 to 85 were CD4/CD8 balanced, with later expanders leaning CD4+.

TCRdb passed the 5' RACE reads through MiXCR, listing each CDR3 protein once. This sample carries 350,000 to 400,000 distinct CDR3 sequences, around 20% of them seen once, and the ten largest clones take roughly an eighth. This CDR3 spans 14 amino acids. Germline-derived CDR1 and CDR2 are SGHAT and FQDESV (reference sequence). V was trimmed by 5 bases and J by 4 bases, leaving 14 bases between them. This clonotype was observed a handful of times. What it binds is unknown. V is TRBV11-1 and J is TRBJ1-1; D is possibly TRBD1 (6 bases). The clonotype was recovered from an adult woman who had mild COVID-19 (a few samples of this study predate the infection). Cell type and time point are not known. The sample taken for sequencing was PBMCs or a T cell subset sorted from them (not recorded which). Here the CDR3 DNA reads TGTGCCAGCAGCCCCAGGGACACGGGCACTGAAGCTTTCTTT. Encoded protein: CASSPRDTGTEAFF.